This T cell receptor beta chain was recovered during a study of HIV-infected patients and healthy controls. TCRdb passed the 5' RACE reads through MiXCR, listing each CDR3 protein once. The table has some 70,000 distinct CDR3 sequences, around 21% seen once. V was clipped by 4 bases and J by 4 bases; unmatched bases: 2. This CDR3 contains 14 residues. Per the germline V gene, CDR1 is MNHNY and CDR2 is SVGAGI (reference sequence). The genes are TRBV6-6 and TRBJ2-5, with TRBD2 identical over 11 bases. This sequence was found in a human donor in good health. The source material was CD4+ T cells from blood. CDR3 nucleotides: TGTGCCAGCAGTTTTGGACTAGCGGGAGAGACCCAGTACTTC. Translation: CASSFGLAGETQYF.